The 20 T cell receptor beta chains below come from one sample, sequenced in a study of human T cells and chemical hapten exposure. TCRdb analysed the RACE reads with MiXCR anew, one entry per CDR3 protein. The sample carries 85,000 or so distinct CDR3 sequences, around a tenth recorded once. The time point denotes: patch test 2, 6 weeks after DPC sensitization. The treatment here: therapeutic diphenylcyclopropenone sensitization with weekly scalp DPC. The source was whole blood, collected in connection with sensitization to the hapten diphenylcyclopropenone (DPC). The receptor set was obtained from a man between 18 and 35 years old with alopecia areata. Some clones in this sample may be carry-over from other donors' samples.

The genes are TRBV3-1 and TRBJ2-7; no clear D. The V and J ends lost 6 bases and 5 bases respectively, with 8 bases between them. CDR1 and CDR2 (germline): LGHDT, YNNKEL (reference sequence). This CDR3 is 11 amino acids long. The CDR3 region is CASRFGNEQYF. The CDR3 DNA reads as TGTGCCAGCAGGTTTGGGAACGAGCAGTACTTC.

This clonotype was observed many times. This chain connects TRBV4-3 to TRBJ2-5; 8 nucleotides match TRBD2. The CDR3 spans 15 residues. V shed 1 base, J shed 2 bases, and the junction held 3 bases outside the gene matches. CDR1 is LGHNA, CDR2 YSLEER, per germline. The CDR3 protein is CASSQVAGGQETQYF. The CDR3 nucleotides read TGCGCCAGCAGCCAAGTTGCGGGGGGTCAAGAGACCCAGTACTTC.

This clonotype was seen more than once but under ten times. The chain is built from TRBV10-3 and TRBJ1-3; D is perhaps TRBD1 (5 bases). Germline-derived CDR1 and CDR2 are ENHRY and SYGVKD. V was clipped by 7 bases and J by 5 bases, with 9 bases between them. The CDR3 is made up of 12 amino acids. Here the CDR3 reads CAITGTRNTIYF. The CDR3 coding sequence is TGTGCCATCACCGGGACGAGAAACACCATATATTTT.

This clonotype was detected ten times or more. This chain joins TRBV7-3 and TRBJ1-1, with unresolved D. Germline-derived CDR1 and CDR2 are SGHTA and FQGTGA. Between the trimmed V and J ends, which lost 5 bases and 4 bases, there was a span of 11 bases. The CDR3 has 13 amino acids. The CDR3 DNA reads TGTGCCAGCAGCCTCCCCCCTGGCACTGAAGCTTTCTTT. This codes for CASSLPPGTEAFF.

This clonotype was recorded a few times. This sequence joins TRBV7-6 and TRBJ2-5; 7 nucleotides agree with TRBD1. Germline loops: CDR1 SGHVS, CDR2 FNYEAQ. Germline trimming cut 6 bases from V and 7 bases from J; bases unmatched to any gene: 17. The CDR3 totals 16 residues. CDR3 amino acids: CASRTIRDRVPGTQYF. CDR3 bases: TGTGCCAGCAGGACTATCCGGGACAGAGTACCTGGGACCCAGTACTTC. Full variable domain (outside the CDR3, taken from reference TRBV7-6 and TRBJ2-5): GAGVSQSPRYKVTKRGQDVALRCDPISGHVSLYWYRQALGQGPEFLTYFNYEAQQDKSGLPNDRFSAERPEGSISTLTIQRTEQRDSAMYRCASRTIRDRVPGTQYFGPGTRLLVL.

This clonotype was observed a handful of times. The rearrangement joins TRBV20-1 to TRBJ1-1; D is ambiguous. The CDR3 consists of 14 residues. Trimming took 6 bases from V and 1 from J, leaving 15 bases between them. The V gene's germline CDR1 is DFQATT and CDR2 SNEGSKA (reference sequence). The CDR3 DNA follows: TGCAGTGCCTTAAGTATGACTAAGAACACTGAAGCTTTCTTT. Its protein product is CSALSMTKNTEAFF.

This chain uses TRBV24-1 with TRBJ2-1; 10 bases line up with TRBD2. The CDR3 has 14 residues. Per the germline V gene, CDR1 is KGHDR and CDR2 is SFDVKD. After removal of 7 bases from V and 7 bases from J, the junction contained 6 bases not matched to a gene. The CDR3 loop reads CATSTSGVGNEQFF. The CDR3 DNA is TGTGCCACCAGCACTAGCGGGGTGGGGAATGAGCAGTTCTTC.

This clonotype turned up a few times. The gene calls are TRBV20-1 and TRBJ1-1; 7 bases are a match to TRBD1. There are 14 residues in the CDR3. Per the germline V gene, CDR1 is DFQATT and CDR2 is SNEGSKA (reference sequence). After removal of 1 base from V and 5 bases from J, the junction contained 7 bases not matched to a gene. CDR3 protein: CSARGGQGGTEAFF. In DNA form, the CDR3 reads TGCAGTGCTAGAGGTGGTCAGGGGGGGACTGAAGCTTTCTTT.

The rearrangement joins TRBV11-2 to TRBJ2-3; 11 bases match TRBD2. Trimming removed 4 bases from V and 2 bases from J; junction bases left unmatched: 5. This CDR3 contains 16 residues. CDR1 and CDR2 (germline): SGHAT, FQNNGV. CDR3 nucleotides: TGTGCCAGCAGCTCCCGACTAGCGGGGACCACAGATACGCAGTATTTT. The encoded protein is CASSSRLAGTTDTQYF.

The sample holds many counts of this clonotype. This chain connects TRBV11-2 to TRBJ2-5, with 7 bases identical to TRBD1. The germline CDR1 and CDR2 sequences are SGHAT and FQNNGV. V lost 5 bases to trimming and J lost 7 bases; unmatched junction nucleotides: 10. This CDR3 is built from 14 residues. This CDR3 reads CASSIDRVTTTQYF. As DNA, the CDR3 is TGTGCCAGCAGCATCGACAGGGTCACGACGACCCAGTACTTC.

This clonotype showed up many times. The chain recombines TRBV4-1 with TRBJ2-1; 14 bases are a match to TRBD2. This CDR3 comprises 17 residues. V was pared by 1 base and J by 7 bases, with 6 bases of the junction left unmatched. Germline V CDR1 and CDR2: MGHRA, YSYEKL. The CDR3 DNA reads as TGCGCCAGCAGCCAAGGGACTAGCGGGGGGATAGAGAATGAGCAGTTCTTC. Protein product: CASSQGTSGGIENEQFF.

The chain couples TRBV20-1 to TRBJ1-1; D may be TRBD1 (6 bases). CDR1 DFQATT and CDR2 SNEGSKA come from the germline V gene (reference sequence). The CDR3 is made up of 14 amino acids. The germline V and J ends were trimmed by 6 bases and 2 bases, with 16 bases remaining between them. The CDR3 loop is CSATPGAPNTEAFF. CDR3 bases: TGCAGTGCCACGCCGGGGGCCCCAAACACTGAAGCTTTCTTT.

This clonotype was seen a few times. This chain joins TRBV7-9 and TRBJ1-6; D remains ambiguous. The germline CDR1 and CDR2 sequences are SEHNR and FQNEAQ (reference sequence). CDR3 size: 12 residues. V was clipped by 1 base and J by 14 bases, with 9 bases between them. For the CDR3, the DNA is TGTGCCAGCAGCTTAGATTCTGGGTCCCTCCACTTT. Amino acid sequence: CASSLDSGSLHF. The entire variable domain, with the rest obtained from reference TRBV7-9 and TRBJ1-6, is as follows: DTGVSQNPRHKITKRGQNVTFRCDPISEHNRLYWYRQTLGQGPEFLTYFQNEAQLEKSRLLSDRFSAERPKGSFSTLEIQRTEQGDSAMYLCASSLDSGSLHFGNGTRLTVT.

The chain carries TRBV2 and TRBJ2-5, with 7 positions matching TRBD2. The germline gives CDR1 SNHLY, CDR2 FYNNEI. The V segment lost 3 bases and the J segment 4 bases; nucleotides outside the gene matches: 2. This CDR3 contains 13 residues. CDR3 sequence: CASSERTRETQYF. The CDR3 DNA reads as TGTGCCAGCAGTGAGAGGACTAGAGAGACCCAGTACTTC.

The rearrangement joins TRBV7-2 to TRBJ2-1, with TRBD2 identical over 9 bases. J lost 8 bases, V lost 2 bases, and 7 bases had no gene match. The CDR3 is 15 amino acids. Germline-derived CDR1 and CDR2 are SGHTA and FQGNSA. The CDR3 is CASSLLGGGAYEQFF. The DNA for the CDR3 is TGTGCCAGCAGCTTACTCGGCGGGGGGGCATATGAGCAGTTCTTC.

The rearrangement joins TRBV7-6 to TRBJ2-7; D is perhaps TRBD1 or TRBD2 (6 bases each). This CDR3 spans 16 amino acids. V lost 5 bases, J lost 2 bases, and 19 bases lay in between. Germline CDR1 is SGHVS and CDR2 is FNYEAQ. The CDR3 DNA follows: TGTGCCAGCAGCCCGTTGTCGGGGGCGACTCCCTACGAGCAGTACTTC. Translated, it gives CASSPLSGATPYEQYF. Supplemented by reference TRBV7-6 and TRBJ2-7, the full variable domain reads GAGVSQSPRYKVTKRGQDVALRCDPISGHVSLYWYRQALGQGPEFLTYFNYEAQQDKSGLPNDRFSAERPEGSISTLTIQRTEQRDSAMYRCASSPLSGATPYEQYFGPGTRLTVT.

This clonotype was recorded many times. This sequence joins TRBV10-1 and TRBJ2-3; weak D call: TRBD2 (6 bases). The V end was cut by 7 bases, the J end by 0 bases, with 11 bases between. The CDR3 runs to 14 residues. Germline lookup yields CDR1 WNHNN and CDR2 SYGVQD (reference sequence). For the CDR3, the DNA is TGCGCCAGCAACCGGGGGAAAAGCACAGATACGCAGTATTTT. This sequence encodes CASNRGKSTDTQYF.

This clonotype was seen many times. The V gene is TRBV19, the J gene TRBJ1-2; no clear D gene. Germline V gene data show CDR1 as LNHDA and CDR2 as SQIVND (reference sequence). Trimming took 5 bases from V and 4 from J, leaving 8 bases between them. This CDR3 spans 12 amino acids. The CDR3 region is CASSSAGYGYTF. The DNA of the CDR3 is TGTGCCAGTAGTTCCGCCGGCTATGGCTACACCTTC.

This clonotype showed up just a few times. The CDR3: CASSHRDFNSPLHF. DNA for the CDR3: TGTGCCAGCAGCCACCGGGACTTCAATTCACCCCTCCACTTT. The chain recombines TRBV7-9 with TRBJ1-6; the D gene is possibly TRBD1 (5 bases). This CDR3 has 14 residues. The germline V gene encodes CDR1 SEHNR and CDR2 FQNEAQ (reference sequence). The V and J ends lost 5 bases and 7 bases respectively, with 12 bases between them.

The chain carries TRBV20-1 and TRBJ1-5; TRBD1 is a possible D gene (5 bases). The CDR3 totals 18 residues. Looked up from germline, CDR1 is DFQATT and CDR2 is SNEGSKA (reference sequence). V dropped 1 base and J dropped 0 bases, with 19 bases sitting between them. The chain's CDR3 is CSARGGDGGRYSNQPQHF. In DNA form, the CDR3 reads TGCAGTGCTAGAGGGGGGGACGGAGGGAGATATAGCAATCAGCCCCAGCATTTT.